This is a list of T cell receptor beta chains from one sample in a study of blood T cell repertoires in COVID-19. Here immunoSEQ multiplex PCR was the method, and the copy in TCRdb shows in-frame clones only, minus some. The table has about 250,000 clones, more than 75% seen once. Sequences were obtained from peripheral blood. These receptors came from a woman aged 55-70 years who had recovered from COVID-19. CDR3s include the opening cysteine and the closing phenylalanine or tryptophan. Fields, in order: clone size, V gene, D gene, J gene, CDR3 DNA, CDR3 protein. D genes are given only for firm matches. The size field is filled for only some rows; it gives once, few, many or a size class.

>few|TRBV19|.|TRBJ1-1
TGTGCCAGTAGTCCGAATCGGGGGGGCGGCGGGACTGAAGCTTTCTTT
CASSPNRGGGGTEAFF
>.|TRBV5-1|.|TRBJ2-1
TGCGCCAGCAGCCAGACTCAATCCGGCGGCAATGAGCAGTTCTTC
CASSQTQSGGNEQFF
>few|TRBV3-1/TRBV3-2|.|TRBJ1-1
TGTGCCAGCAGCCAAGTAATGAACACTGAAGCTTTCTTT
CASSQVMNTEAFF
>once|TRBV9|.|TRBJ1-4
TGTGCCAGCAGCGTGCGAGGCGGGAATGAAAAACTGTTTTTT
CASSVRGGNEKLFF
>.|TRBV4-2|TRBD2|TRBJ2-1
TGTGCCAGCAGCCGTTTAGCGGGGGGTTCCTACAATGAGCAGTTCTTC
CASSRLAGGSYNEQFF
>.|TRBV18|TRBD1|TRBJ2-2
TGTGCCAGCTCAGGGACAGTGAACACCGGGGAGCTGTTTTTT
CASSGTVNTGELFF
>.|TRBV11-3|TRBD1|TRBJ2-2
TGTGCCAGCAGCTTAAGGGGACAGGGGATTAACACCGGGGAGCTGTTTTTT
CASSLRGQGINTGELFF
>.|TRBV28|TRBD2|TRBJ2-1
TGTGCCAGCAGTCGGACTAGCGGGGGCGATGAGCAGTTCTTC
CASSRTSGGDEQFF
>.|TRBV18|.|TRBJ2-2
TGTGCCAGCTCACCAGTCTCTCAAAGCAACACCGGGGAGCTGTTTTTT
CASSPVSQSNTGELFF
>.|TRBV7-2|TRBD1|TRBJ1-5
TGTGCCAGCACCTGGGCAGGGGGCAAATCCAATCAGCCCCAGCATTTT
CASTWAGGKSNQPQHF
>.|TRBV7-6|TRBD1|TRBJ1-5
TGTGCCAGCAGCCGGGACAGCAGCAATCAGCCCCAGCATTTT
CASSRDSSNQPQHF
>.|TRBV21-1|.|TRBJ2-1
TGTGCCAGCAGCAAAACGACAGGGCAGGGCTTCACCTCGGAGCAGTTCTTC
CASSKTTGQGFTSEQFF
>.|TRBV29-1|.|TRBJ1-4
TGCAGCGTCAAGGGGGATTTAAATGAAAAACTGTTTTTT
CSVKGDLNEKLFF
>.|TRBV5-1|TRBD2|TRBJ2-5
TGCGCCAGCAGCCTTCGGGGAAGCGGGGGCCAAGAGACCCAGTACTTC
CASSLRGSGGQETQYF
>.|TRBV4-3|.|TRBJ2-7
TGCGCCAGCAGCCAAGGAGCGGGTGGGCCCTACGAGCAGTACTTC
CASSQGAGGPYEQYF
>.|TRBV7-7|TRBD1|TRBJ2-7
TGTGCTAGCAGCGTCGGACAGGGGAACTACGAGCAGTACTTC
CASSVGQGNYEQYF
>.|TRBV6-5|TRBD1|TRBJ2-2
TGTGCCAGCCAGGGGACAGGGACCATCGGGGAGCTGTTTTTT
CASQGTGTIGELFF
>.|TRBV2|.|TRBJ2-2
TGTGCCACCGAAGAGGACAGAATAACCGGGGAGCTGTTTTTT
CATEEDRITGELFF
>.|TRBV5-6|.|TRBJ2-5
TGTGCCAGCAGCTTCGGGCTAGCCGAAGAGACCCAGTACTTC
CASSFGLAEETQYF
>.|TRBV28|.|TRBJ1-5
TGTGCCAGCAGTACCCCAGGGTACAATCAGCCCCAGCATTTT
CASSTPGYNQPQHF
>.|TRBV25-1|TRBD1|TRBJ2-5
TGTGCCAGCAGTGACAGGGGGCGAGGTACCCAGTACTTC
CASSDRGRGTQYF
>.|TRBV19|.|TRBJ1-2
TGTGCCAGTAGTATAGGACCGACAGCTAACTATGGCTACACCTTC
CASSIGPTANYGYTF
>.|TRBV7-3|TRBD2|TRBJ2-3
TGTGCCAGCAGCGACGATGGACTAGCGGCCAGCACAGATACGCAGTATTTT
CASSDDGLAASTDTQYF